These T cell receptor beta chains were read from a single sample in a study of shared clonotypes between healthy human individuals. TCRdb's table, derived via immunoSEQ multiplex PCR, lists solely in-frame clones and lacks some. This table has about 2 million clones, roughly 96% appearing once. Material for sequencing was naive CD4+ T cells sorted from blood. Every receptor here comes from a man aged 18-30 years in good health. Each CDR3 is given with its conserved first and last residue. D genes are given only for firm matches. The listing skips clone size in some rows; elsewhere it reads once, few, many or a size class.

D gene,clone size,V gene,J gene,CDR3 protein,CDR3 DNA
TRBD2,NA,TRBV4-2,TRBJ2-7,CASSQDLSGRALGHEQYF,TGTGCCAGCAGCCAAGATTTAAGCGGGAGGGCCCTCGGCCACGAGCAGTACTTC
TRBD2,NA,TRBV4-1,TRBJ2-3,CASSQDFSGGQLYTQYF,TGCGCCAGCAGCCAAGATTTTAGCGGGGGGCAGTTGTATACGCAGTATTTT
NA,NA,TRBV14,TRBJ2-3,CASSPDLGGTQYF,TGTGCCAGCAGCCCGGACCTAGGAGGGACGCAGTATTTT
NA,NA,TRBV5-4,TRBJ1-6,CASSLDSLSSYNSPLHF,TGTGCCAGCAGCTTGGACAGCCTTAGCTCCTATAATTCACCCCTCCACTTT
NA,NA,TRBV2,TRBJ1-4,CASSRTETKTNEKLFF,TGTGCCAGCAGTAGGACAGAGACCAAAACTAATGAAAAACTGTTTTTT
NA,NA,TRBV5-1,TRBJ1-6,CASSLGDRSSPLHF,TGCGCCAGCAGCCTTGGGGACCGGAGTTCACCCCTCCACTTT
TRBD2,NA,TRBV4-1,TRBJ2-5,CASSQSSGGFLSPQETQYF,TGCGCCAGCAGCCAATCTAGCGGGGGGTTTCTGAGTCCTCAAGAGACCCAGTACTTC
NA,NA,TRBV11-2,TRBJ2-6,CASSLGPASGANVLTF,TGTGCCAGCAGCCTCGGCCCAGCCTCTGGGGCCAACGTCCTGACTTTC
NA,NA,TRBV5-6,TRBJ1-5,CASSQQGRHIANQPQHF,TGTGCCAGCAGCCAACAGGGAAGGCACATAGCAAATCAGCCCCAGCATTTT
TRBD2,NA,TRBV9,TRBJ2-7,CASSAGAGGPEEQYF,TGTGCCAGCAGCGCGGGAGCGGGAGGGCCGGAGGAGCAGTACTTC
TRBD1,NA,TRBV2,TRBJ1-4,CASSRDRGYEKLFF,TGTGCCAGCAGTCGGGACAGGGGCTATGAAAAACTGTTTTTT
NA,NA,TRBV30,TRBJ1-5,CAWSNPGTSRESQHF,TGTGCCTGGAGTAACCCGGGGACGTCCAGAGAGTCCCAGCATTTT
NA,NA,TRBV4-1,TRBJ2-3,CASSQPTRGHYEGQYF,TGCGCCAGCAGCCAACCTACGCGAGGCCACTACGAGGGGCAGTATTTT
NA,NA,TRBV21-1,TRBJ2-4,CASSGLAVSVVDIQYF,TGTGCCAGCAGTGGACTAGCGGTATCGGTCGTGGACATTCAGTACTTC
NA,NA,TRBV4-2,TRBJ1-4,CASSVPGIATNEKLFF,TGTGCCAGCAGCGTCCCAGGAATAGCAACTAATGAAAAACTGTTTTTT
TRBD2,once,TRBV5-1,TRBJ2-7,CASSLELAGVEQYF,TGCGCCAGCAGCTTGGAACTAGCGGGAGTCGAGCAGTACTTC
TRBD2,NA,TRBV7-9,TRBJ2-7,CASSSTARASGREQYF,TGTGCCAGCAGCTCCACGGCCCGGGCTAGCGGGAGGGAGCAGTACTTC